This T cell receptor (beta chain) was sequenced during a study of regulatory T cells in long-lasting Graves disease (dated by TCRdb to about 2021). For the study in its entirety: Antithyroid drugs had been taken for less than 3 months by newly diagnosed Graves' disease patients. A total of around 35 samples underwent TCR sequencing, from 13 patients with persistent Graves' disease and 20 or so patients with newly diagnosed Graves' disease. The study was conducted in China and was registered as a clinical trial. Peripheral blood TCR sequencing and RNA sequencing compared persistent Graves' disease patients with newly diagnosed Graves' disease patients.

Notes on this clonotype: No antigen is known for it. No per-base quality is available; no much larger clone lies one base away.

Clipping removes 3 bases from V and 10 bases from J, with 14 as the unmatched junction base count. The CDR3, from cysteine to phenylalanine, totals 16 residues. The CDR3 DNA has 48 bases and is translated from base 1. Sequences SQVTM (CDR1) and ANQGSEA (CDR2) are obtained from the germline V gene. Preparation of the library involved multiplex PCR. The sequencer was an Illumina HiSeq 4000. To build TCR beta libraries, CDR3 regions were amplified by Arm-PCR using iRepertoire HTBI primers. Before sequencing, the PCR products underwent gel purification. The authors' pipeline ran thus. Across samples, 60 to 75 TRBV and 15 or so TRBJ segments were identified and used for gene usage analysis of CDR3 amino acid clonotypes. COPE and FqMerger were used to merge filtered high-quality paired reads into contigs. BLAST was used to align contigs to IMGT TRBV, TRBD and TRBJ reference genes, and CDR3 was defined according to IMGT. Any clonotype with a frequency above 0.1% was classified as a highly expanded clone. Repertoire diversity was measured by Shannon entropy, and V-J evenness by the Gini coefficient. A clonotype found in more than one individual was treated as public. The raw public data were reprocessed by TCRdb itself: fastp quality trimming at Q25, MiXCR clonotype calling, in-frame beta chains only. Records with the same CDR3 protein are collapsed into one entry carrying the most frequent genes and DNA. The V and J calls and clone size are TCRdb's, not the authors'. For this sample the table gives 200,000 to 250,000 distinct CDR3 sequences, of which about a sixth were detected only once. The ten largest clonotypes hold 22% of the sample.

The time point label on this specimen signifies: newly diagnosed GD, antithyroid drugs for less than 3 months. RNA was extracted from PBMCs in TRIzol for both TCR sequencing and RNA sequencing. The diagnosis of Graves' disease followed American Thyroid Association guidelines. The patients came from an endocrinology department in Xi'an, China. Each patient gave about 9.1 milliliters of peripheral blood, collected in an EDTA anticoagulant tube. Ficoll Paque Plus density gradient separation was used to isolate PBMCs, and no further T cell sorting was performed. RNA quality was checked with an Agilent 2100 Bioanalyzer and agarose gel, and concentration with a NanoDrop 2000. Paper-wide results and their limitations: Compared with newly diagnosed patients, persistent Graves' disease patients had lower TCR Shannon entropy and fewer highly expanded clones, which suggests clonal expansion. Sequencing and analysis were limited to the TCR beta chain. More public clonotypes were shared among persistent patients (under 3,000) than among newly diagnosed patients (966). The study examined only peripheral blood because the primary lesion, thyroid tissue, could not be accessed. Persistent disease showed preferential use of TRBV28, TRBJ1-2 and TRBJ2-5, whereas newly diagnosed disease favored TRBV20-1 and TRBJ2-1. The authors acknowledged the small sample size as a limitation that may reduce accuracy.

This specimen was peripheral blood mononuclear cells (PBMCs), taken at new diagnosis, from a patient treated with antithyroid drugs. The clonotype was recovered from a female donor with Graves disease. The rearrangement combines TRBV29-1 with TRBJ2-1, with 11 bases in between that match TRBD2. CDR3 region: CSVDRTGTSGSWEQFF. The DNA sequence is given as TGCAGCGTTGACCGGACAGGGACTAGCGGATCGTGGGAGCAGTTCTTC.